Each of the 27 T cell receptor beta chains below was sequenced from the same sample in a study of blood T cell repertoires in COVID-19. Produced via immunoSEQ multiplex PCR; TCRdb's table is partial and in-frame only. This sample carries around 320,000 clones, about 87% of them seen once, and the ten largest clones take over 6%. The specimen sequenced was peripheral blood. These receptors were taken from a woman aged 25 to 45 who had recovered from COVID-19.

The rearrangement uses TRBV5-1 and TRBJ1-3; no clear D. The CDR3 contains 14 residues. Germline values: CDR1 SGHRS, CDR2 YFSETQ. V lost 1 base and J lost 6, with 11 bases in between. This CDR3 reads CASSLKLIENTIYF. The CDR3 DNA reads TGCGCCAGCAGCTTGAAGCTTATCGAAAACACCATATATTTT.

V gene TRBV28 combines with J gene TRBJ1-2; D is undetermined. The ends were cut back, 2 bases at V and 2 bases at J, with 12 bases in the middle. This CDR3 comprises 15 residues. Germline CDR1 MDHEN, CDR2 SYDVKM. CDR3 bases: TGTGCCAGCAGTTTAAACGCGGCGAGAAACTATGGCTACACCTTC. Translation gives CASSLNAARNYGYTF.

The V gene is TRBV19, the J gene TRBJ1-1; 10 bases align to TRBD1. This CDR3 has 15 amino acids. Trimming took 5 bases from V and 11 from J; bases not matched to a gene: 14. Germline CDR1 and CDR2: LNHDA and SQIVND (reference sequence). Written as DNA, the CDR3 is TGTGCCAGTAGTCCCCCGACAGGGGGCGGGCGTCGGGCTTTCTTT. It codes for CASSPPTGGGRRAFF.

The V call is TRBV5-1, the J call TRBJ2-1; 11 bases fit TRBD2. Per the germline V gene, CDR1 is SGHRS and CDR2 is YFSETQ. The CDR3 has 16 residues. The junction had 3 bases not matched to a gene; V was cut back by 4 bases and J by 0 bases. The CDR3 protein is CASSPGTSGSYNEQFF. The DNA for the CDR3 is TGCGCCAGCAGCCCAGGGACTAGCGGCTCCTACAATGAGCAGTTCTTC.

This clone was found many times. The chain combines TRBV2 with TRBJ2-2; no reliable D call. Trimming cost V 1 base and J 2 bases, with 14 bases left between them. This CDR3 is built from 17 residues. Germline assignment: CDR1 SNHLY and CDR2 FYNNEI. The CDR3 DNA sequence: TGTGCCAGCAGTGAAGGAGGCGGATTTCTAAACACCGGGGAGCTGTTTTTT. This gives the protein CASSEGGGFLNTGELFF.

This clone came up once. This sequence joins TRBV5-5 and TRBJ2-7; D is possibly TRBD1 (5 bases). Germline assignment: CDR1 SGHKS and CDR2 YYEKEE (reference sequence). CDR3 length equals 15 residues. Between the trimmed V and J ends, which lost 1 base and 3 bases, there was a span of 14 bases. CDR3 DNA sequence: TGTGCCAGCAGCTTGAGGGGTCGTGACCTCTACGAGCAGTACTTC. This sequence encodes CASSLRGRDLYEQYF.

This clone was seen only once. The V and J genes are TRBV12-3 or TRBV12-4 and TRBJ1-2; D not certain. The length of the CDR3 is 13 residues. Trimming removed 3 bases at V and 4 bases at J, with 9 bases between. The CDR3 loop reads CASSLTFIYGYTF. In nucleotides, the CDR3 is TGTGCCAGCAGTTTGACTTTCATCTATGGCTACACCTTC.

This clone was seen once. The rearrangement links TRBV5-1 to TRBJ1-3; the match to TRBD1 covers 12 bases. Germline CDR1 is SGHRS and CDR2 is YFSETQ. V lost 4 bases and J lost 0; bases outside the gene matches: 14. The CDR3 spans 20 residues. This CDR3 reads CASSTRPGQGAPFSGNTIYF. The CDR3 DNA reads as TGCGCCAGCAGCACACGGCCGGGACAGGGGGCTCCCTTCTCTGGAAACACCATATATTTT.

The J gene is TRBJ2-7, the V gene TRBV13, with 8 bases lining up with TRBD2. The trim removed 5 bases at V and 0 bases at J, leaving 6 bases unmatched. This CDR3 is built from 15 residues. Germline V gene lookup returns CDR1 PRHDT and CDR2 FYEKMQ (reference sequence). The CDR3 DNA reads TGTGCCAGCAGCCCGGGGGGGGCCAGCTCCTACGAGCAGTACTTC. Encoded protein: CASSPGGASSYEQYF.

This rearrangement joins TRBV7-8 to TRBJ1-5; 8 nucleotides line up with TRBD1. V lost 5 bases, J lost 1 base, and 7 bases stayed unmatched. The CDR3 contains 16 residues. Per germline, CDR1 SGHVS and CDR2 FQNEAQ. DNA for the CDR3: TGTGCCAGCAGCGACGGACAGGGAACGAGCAATCAGCCCCAGCATTTT. The encoded protein is CASSDGQGTSNQPQHF. Complete variable domain (other parts from reference TRBV7-8 and TRBJ1-5): GAGVSQSPRYKVAKRGQDVALRCDPISGHVSLFWYQQALGQGPEFLTYFQNEAQLDKSGLPSDRFFAERPEGSVSTLKIQRTQQEDSAVYLCASSDGQGTSNQPQHFGDGTRLSIL.

The chain combines TRBV19 with TRBJ1-1; 10 positions agree with TRBD1. With V trimmed by 5 bases and J by 8 bases, 11 bases remained unmatched. The CDR3 has 15 amino acids. Germline V gene lookup returns CDR1 LNHDA and CDR2 SQIVND (reference sequence). The CDR3 loop is CASSPLTGGMSEAFF. CDR3 DNA sequence: TGTGCCAGTAGTCCGCTGACAGGGGGCATGTCCGAAGCTTTCTTT.

This clone is categorized as medium-sized. This chain links TRBV3-1 (or the pseudogene TRBV3-2) with TRBJ2-2, with D perhaps matching TRBD1 (6 bases). V gave up 3 bases and J gave up 7 bases, with 18 bases separating them. The CDR3 loop spans 16 amino acids. Germline V lookup: CDR1 LGHDT, CDR2 YNNKEL (reference sequence). CDR3 loop: CASSQVPQGIDGELFF. CDR3 nucleotides: TGTGCCAGCAGCCAGGTTCCACAGGGTATCGACGGGGAGCTGTTTTTT.

The chain links TRBV7-2 to TRBJ2-1; TRBD1 matches at 9 bases. This CDR3 comprises 17 residues. Germline V CDR1 and CDR2: SGHTA, FQGNSA. V lost 5 bases, J lost 1 base, and 9 bases stayed unmatched. CDR3 in DNA: TGTGCCAGCAGCATCCTACAGGGGGCGTTTTCCTACAATGAGCAGTTCTTC. Residues: CASSILQGAFSYNEQFF.

The chain carries TRBV28 and TRBJ1-3, with D unresolved. The CDR3 spans 17 residues. Trimming removed 6 bases at V and 4 bases at J, with 22 bases between. The germline V gene encodes CDR1 MDHEN and CDR2 SYDVKM. Here the CDR3 reads CASSFPRRRGRGNTIYF. The DNA for the CDR3 is TGTGCCAGCAGCTTCCCACGTCGGAGAGGTCGAGGAAACACCATATATTTT.

The chain has TRBV5-4 and TRBJ2-1, with 11 bases identical to TRBD2. Germline CDR1 and CDR2: SGHNT and YYREEE (reference sequence). Trimming removed 9 bases from V and 5 bases from J; junction bases left unmatched: 13. This CDR3 region has 16 residues. The CDR3 DNA reads TGTGCCATCCACCCGGCTAGCGGGGGGTTAAACAATGAGCAGTTCTTC. Its translation is CAIHPASGGLNNEQFF.

This clone was recorded only once. The gene calls are TRBV7-9 and TRBJ2-1; D may be TRBD2 (5 bases). The CDR3 is 14 residues long. The germline gives CDR1 SEHNR, CDR2 FQNEAQ (reference sequence). Deletions cut 5 bases from V and 4 bases from J, with 12 bases between. This chain's CDR3 is CASSRTGNYNEQFF. The CDR3, as DNA: TGTGCCAGCAGCCGGACTGGGAATTACAATGAGCAGTTCTTC.

The rearrangement links TRBV9 to TRBJ1-1; D is uncertain. The germline CDR1 and CDR2 sequences are SGDLS and YYNGEE. The ends were cut back, 3 bases at V and 5 bases at J, with 11 bases in the middle. The CDR3 runs 13 residues. This chain's CDR3 is CASSEIEWTEAFF. The DNA for the CDR3 is TGTGCCAGCAGCGAGATCGAGTGGACTGAAGCTTTCTTT.

The chain links TRBV24-1 to TRBJ1-4; no clear D gene. This CDR3 is built from 18 residues. The germline CDR1 and CDR2 sequences are KGHDR and SFDVKD. Between the trimmed V and J ends, which lost 2 bases and 0 bases, there was a span of 15 bases. The CDR3 coding sequence is TGTGCCACCAGTGATTCGCCCCTGACACATGCAACTAATGAAAAACTGTTTTTT. Translating it yields CATSDSPLTHATNEKLFF.

The J gene is TRBJ2-1, the V gene TRBV30; D may be TRBD1 (6 bases). The CDR3 covers 16 residues. Germline CDR1 GTSNPN, CDR2 SVGIG (reference sequence). The V and J ends lost 1 base and 2 bases respectively, with 15 bases between them. CDR3 sequence: CAWSEGQLLTYNEQFF. DNA for the CDR3: TGTGCCTGGAGTGAAGGACAGTTACTGACCTACAATGAGCAGTTCTTC.

The chain has TRBV18 and TRBJ1-4; 8 bases fit TRBD1. With V trimmed by 2 bases and J by 5 bases, 7 bases remained unmatched. Per the germline V gene, CDR1 is KGHSH and CDR2 is LQKENI. The CDR3 extends over 16 amino acids. The CDR3: CASSPETGEGNEKLFF. Written as DNA, the CDR3 is TGTGCCAGCTCACCAGAGACAGGGGAGGGAAATGAAAAACTGTTTTTT.

V gene TRBV3-1 (or the pseudogene TRBV3-2) combines with J gene TRBJ1-6; 7 bases line up with TRBD1. V trimming: 1 base; J trimming: 5 bases; junction bases outside the gene matches: 5. The CDR3 runs 16 residues. Germline loops: CDR1 LGHDT, CDR2 YNNKEL (reference sequence). CDR3 protein: CASSQARGQHNSPLHF. The DNA for the CDR3 is TGTGCCAGCAGCCAAGCGAGGGGACAGCATAATTCACCCCTCCACTTT.

The chain combines TRBV9 with TRBJ2-2, with 7 bases lining up with TRBD2. This CDR3 is built from 15 residues. Germline CDR1 reads SGDLS; CDR2 reads YYNGEE. V shed 2 bases, J shed 5 bases, and the junction held 6 bases outside the gene matches. The CDR3 here is CASSVETGGTGELFF. The CDR3 nucleotides read TGTGCCAGCAGCGTCGAGACGGGGGGAACCGGGGAGCTGTTTTTT.

The chain links TRBV4-3 to TRBJ2-5; the match to TRBD2 covers 8 bases. The CDR3 spans 13 residues. Germline V gene sequence: CDR1 LGHNA, CDR2 YSLEER. Unmatched junction bases numbered 1, after V lost 4 bases and J lost 3 bases. CDR3 DNA sequence: TGCGCCAGCAGCCCGGGACTAGAAGAGACCCAGTACTTC. Residues: CASSPGLEETQYF.

The V gene is TRBV29-1, the J gene TRBJ2-1, with D perhaps TRBD2 (6 bases). This CDR3 is 12 amino acids long. Trimming took off 0 bases at V and 8 bases at J, with 8 bases between the two ends. CDR1 and CDR2 (germline): SQVTM, ANQGSEA. CDR3 DNA: TGCAGCGTTGAAGACTGGAGGGATGAGCAGTTCTTC. As protein: CSVEDWRDEQFF.

J is TRBJ1-1 and V is TRBV21-1; the table gives TRBD1 as D, unverified against the DNA. TRBV21-1 is flagged as a pseudogene. This CDR3 is built from 15 residues. The CDR3 DNA is TGTGCCAGCAGCTTGCGCGAGCAGGGTCTCACTGAAGCTTTCTTT. Translating gives CASSLREQGLTEAFF.

The rearrangement uses TRBV7-2 and TRBJ1-1; 8 nucleotides match TRBD1. Germline CDR1 reads SGHTA; CDR2 reads FQGNSA. The length of the CDR3 is 14 residues. V shed 6 bases, J shed 2 bases, and the junction held 5 bases outside the gene matches. This CDR3 is CASSLQGDNTEAFF. The DNA of the CDR3 is TGTGCCAGCAGTCTACAGGGGGACAACACTGAAGCTTTCTTT. Filled out from reference TRBV7-2 and TRBJ1-1, the complete variable domain reads GAGVSQSPSNKVTEKGKDVELRCDPISGHTALYWYRQSLGQGLEFLIYFQGNSAPDKSGLPSDRFSAERTGGSVSTLTIQRTQQEDSAVYLCASSLQGDNTEAFFGQGTRLTVV.

J is TRBJ1-1 and V is TRBV27; D not certain. Trimming shortened V by 4 bases and J by 5 bases, and 17 bases separated the two germline ends. The CDR3 extends over 15 amino acids. The germline V gene has CDR1 MNHEY and CDR2 SMNVEV (reference sequence). The CDR3 loop reads CASSSLQRRGTEAFF. For the CDR3, the DNA is TGTGCCAGCAGTTCCTTACAGCGGAGAGGTACTGAAGCTTTCTTT.